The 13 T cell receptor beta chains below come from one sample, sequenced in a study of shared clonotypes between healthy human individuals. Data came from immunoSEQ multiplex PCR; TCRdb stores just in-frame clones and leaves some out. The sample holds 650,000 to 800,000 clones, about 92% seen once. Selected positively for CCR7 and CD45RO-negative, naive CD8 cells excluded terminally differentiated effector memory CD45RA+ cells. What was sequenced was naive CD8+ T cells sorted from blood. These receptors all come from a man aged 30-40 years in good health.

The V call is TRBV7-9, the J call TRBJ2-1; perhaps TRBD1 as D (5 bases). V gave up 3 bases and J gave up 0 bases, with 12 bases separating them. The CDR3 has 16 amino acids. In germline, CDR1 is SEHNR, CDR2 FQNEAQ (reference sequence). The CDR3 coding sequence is TGTGCCAGCAGCTTCGGGCCCAGGGTCTCCTACAATGAGCAGTTCTTC. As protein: CASSFGPRVSYNEQFF. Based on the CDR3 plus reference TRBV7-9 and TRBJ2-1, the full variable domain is DTGVSQNPRHKITKRGQNVTFRCDPISEHNRLYWYRQTLGQGPEFLTYFQNEAQLEKSRLLSDRFSAERPKGSFSTLEIQRTEQGDSAMYLCASSFGPRVSYNEQFFGPGTRLTVL.

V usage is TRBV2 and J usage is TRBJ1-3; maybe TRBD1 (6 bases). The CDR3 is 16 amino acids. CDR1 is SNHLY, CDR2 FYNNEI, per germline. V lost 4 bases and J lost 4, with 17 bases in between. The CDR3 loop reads CASSAWGGRAGNTIYF. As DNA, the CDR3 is TGTGCCAGCAGTGCCTGGGGGGGGCGAGCCGGAAACACCATATATTTT. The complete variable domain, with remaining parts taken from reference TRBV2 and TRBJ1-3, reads EPEVTQTPSHQVTQMGQEVILRCVPISNHLYFYWYRQILGQKVEFLVSFYNNEISEKSEIFDDQFSVERPDGSNFTLKIRSTKLEDSAMYFCASSAWGGRAGNTIYFGEGSWLTVV.

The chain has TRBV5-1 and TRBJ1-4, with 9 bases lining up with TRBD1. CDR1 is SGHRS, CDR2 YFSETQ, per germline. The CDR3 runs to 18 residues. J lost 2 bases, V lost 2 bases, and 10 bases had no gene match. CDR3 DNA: TGCGCCAGCAGCTTCACCGGACAGGGGCTCGCGACTAATGAAAAACTGTTTTTT. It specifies CASSFTGQGLATNEKLFF.

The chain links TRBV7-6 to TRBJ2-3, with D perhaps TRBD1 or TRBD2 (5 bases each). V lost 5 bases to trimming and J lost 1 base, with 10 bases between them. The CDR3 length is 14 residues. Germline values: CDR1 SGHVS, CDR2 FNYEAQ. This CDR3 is CASSTGTGTDTQYF. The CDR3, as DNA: TGTGCCAGCAGCACCGGGACCGGCACAGATACGCAGTATTTT.

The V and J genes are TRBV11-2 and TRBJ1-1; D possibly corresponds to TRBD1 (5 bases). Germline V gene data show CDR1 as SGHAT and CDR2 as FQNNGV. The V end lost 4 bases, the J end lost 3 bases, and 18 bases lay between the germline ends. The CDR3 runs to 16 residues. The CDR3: CASSSIGARVDTEAFF. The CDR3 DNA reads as TGTGCCAGCAGCTCAATAGGGGCTCGGGTGGACACTGAAGCTTTCTTT.

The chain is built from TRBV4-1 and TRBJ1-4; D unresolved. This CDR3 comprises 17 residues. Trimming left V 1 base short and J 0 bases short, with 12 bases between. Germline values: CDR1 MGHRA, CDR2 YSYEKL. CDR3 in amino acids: CASSQVHSGATNEKLFF. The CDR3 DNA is TGCGCCAGCAGCCAAGTTCATTCCGGGGCAACTAATGAAAAACTGTTTTTT.

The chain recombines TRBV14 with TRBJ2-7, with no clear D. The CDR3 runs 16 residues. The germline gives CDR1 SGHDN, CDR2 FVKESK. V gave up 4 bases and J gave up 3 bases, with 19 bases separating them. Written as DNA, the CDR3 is TGTGCCAGCAGCCGAGGACCGGAGCCATTGGACTACGAGCAGTACTTC. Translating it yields CASSRGPEPLDYEQYF. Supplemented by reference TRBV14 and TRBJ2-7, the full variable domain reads EAGVTQFPSHSVIEKGQTVTLRCDPISGHDNLYWYRRVMGKEIKFLLHFVKESKQDESGMPNNRFLAERTGGTYSTLKVQPAELEDSGVYFCASSRGPEPLDYEQYFGPGTRLTVT.

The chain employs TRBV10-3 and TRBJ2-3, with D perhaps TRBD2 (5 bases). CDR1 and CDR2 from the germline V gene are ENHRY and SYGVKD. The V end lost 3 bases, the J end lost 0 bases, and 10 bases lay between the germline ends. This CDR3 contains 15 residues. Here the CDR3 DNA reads TGTGCCATCAGTGAAGGGAGAACTAGCACAGATACGCAGTATTTT. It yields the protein CAISEGRTSTDTQYF.

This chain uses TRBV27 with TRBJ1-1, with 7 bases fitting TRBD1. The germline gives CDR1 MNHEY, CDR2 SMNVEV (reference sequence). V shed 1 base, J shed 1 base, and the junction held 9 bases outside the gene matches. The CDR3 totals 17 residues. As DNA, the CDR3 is TGTGCCAGCAGTTTATACACCGGGACAGCCGGGAACACTGAAGCTTTCTTT. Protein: CASSLYTGTAGNTEAFF.

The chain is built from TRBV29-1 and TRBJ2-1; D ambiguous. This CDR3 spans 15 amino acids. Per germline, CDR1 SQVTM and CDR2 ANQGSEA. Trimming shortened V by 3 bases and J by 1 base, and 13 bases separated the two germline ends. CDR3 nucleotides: TGCAGCGTTGACGTCCCGGACCCATCCTACAATGAGCAGTTCTTC. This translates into CSVDVPDPSYNEQFF.

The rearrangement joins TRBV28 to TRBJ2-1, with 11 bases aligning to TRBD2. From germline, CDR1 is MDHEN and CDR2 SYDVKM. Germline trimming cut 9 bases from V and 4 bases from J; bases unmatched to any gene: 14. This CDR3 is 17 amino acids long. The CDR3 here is CASTASGRTITYNEQFF. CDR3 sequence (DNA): TGTGCCAGTACGGCTAGCGGGAGGACTATAACTTACAATGAGCAGTTCTTC.

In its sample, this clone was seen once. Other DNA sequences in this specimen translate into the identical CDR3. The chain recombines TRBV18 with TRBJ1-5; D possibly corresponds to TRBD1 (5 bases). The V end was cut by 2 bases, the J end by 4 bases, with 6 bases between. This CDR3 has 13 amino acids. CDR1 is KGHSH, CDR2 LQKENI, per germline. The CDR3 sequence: CASSPGGNQPQHF. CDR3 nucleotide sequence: TGTGCCAGCTCACCAGGGGGGAATCAGCCCCAGCATTTT.

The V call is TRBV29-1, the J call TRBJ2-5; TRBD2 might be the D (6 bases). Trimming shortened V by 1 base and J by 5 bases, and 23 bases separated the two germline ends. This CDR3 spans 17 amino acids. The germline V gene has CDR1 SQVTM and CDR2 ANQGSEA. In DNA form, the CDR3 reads TGCAGCGTTGAAGGCGTACCTCAGCGGGCTAAGGGGGAGACCCAGTACTTC. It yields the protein CSVEGVPQRAKGETQYF.